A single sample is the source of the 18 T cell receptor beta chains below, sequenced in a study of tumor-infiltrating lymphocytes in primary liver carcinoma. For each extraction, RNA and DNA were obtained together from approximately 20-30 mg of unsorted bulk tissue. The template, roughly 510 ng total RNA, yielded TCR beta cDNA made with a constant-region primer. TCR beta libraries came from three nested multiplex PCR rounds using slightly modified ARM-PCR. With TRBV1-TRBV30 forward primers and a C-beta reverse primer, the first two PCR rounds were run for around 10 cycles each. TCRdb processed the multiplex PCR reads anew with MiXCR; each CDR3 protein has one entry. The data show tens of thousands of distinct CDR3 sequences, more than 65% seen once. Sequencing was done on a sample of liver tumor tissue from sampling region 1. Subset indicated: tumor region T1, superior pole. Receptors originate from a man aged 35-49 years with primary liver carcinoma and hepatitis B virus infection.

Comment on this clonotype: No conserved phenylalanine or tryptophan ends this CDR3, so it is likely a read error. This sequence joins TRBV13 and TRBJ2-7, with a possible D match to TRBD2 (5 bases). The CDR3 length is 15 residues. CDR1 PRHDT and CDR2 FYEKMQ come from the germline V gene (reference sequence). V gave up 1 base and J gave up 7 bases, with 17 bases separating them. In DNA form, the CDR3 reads TGTGCCAGCAGCTTAGTCAGCGGTGAGGTTTATGAGCAGTACCTC. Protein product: CASSLVSGEVYEQYL.

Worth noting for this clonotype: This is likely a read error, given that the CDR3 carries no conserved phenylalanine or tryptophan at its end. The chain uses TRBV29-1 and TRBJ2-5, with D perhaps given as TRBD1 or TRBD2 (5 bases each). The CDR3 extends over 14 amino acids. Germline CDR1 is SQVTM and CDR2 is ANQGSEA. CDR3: CSIEDRRGAETQYV. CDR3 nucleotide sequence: TGCAGCATTGAAGATCGGCGAGGGGCGGAGACCCAGTACGTC.

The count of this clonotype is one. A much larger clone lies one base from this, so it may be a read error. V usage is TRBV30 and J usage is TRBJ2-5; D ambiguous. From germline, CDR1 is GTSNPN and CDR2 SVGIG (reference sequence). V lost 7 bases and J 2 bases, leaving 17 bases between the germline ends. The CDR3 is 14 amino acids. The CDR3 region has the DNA TGTGCCTTCCTGCCCGCCTCAGGACAAGAGACCCAGTACTTC. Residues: CAFLPASGQETQYF.

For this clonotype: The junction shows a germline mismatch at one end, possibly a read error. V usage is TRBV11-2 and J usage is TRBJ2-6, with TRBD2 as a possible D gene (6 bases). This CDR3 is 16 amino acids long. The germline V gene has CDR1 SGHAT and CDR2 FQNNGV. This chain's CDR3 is CTSSSSRGGGANVLTF. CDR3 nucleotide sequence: TGTACCAGCAGCTCATCGCGGGGAGGAGGGGCCAACGTCCTGACTTTC.

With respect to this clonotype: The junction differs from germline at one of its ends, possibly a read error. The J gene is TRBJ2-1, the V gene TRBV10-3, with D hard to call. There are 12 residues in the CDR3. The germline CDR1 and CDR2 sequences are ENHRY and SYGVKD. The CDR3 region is CAISESKNEKFF. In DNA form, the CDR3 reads TGTGCCATCAGTGAGTCGAAAAATGAGAAGTTCTTC.

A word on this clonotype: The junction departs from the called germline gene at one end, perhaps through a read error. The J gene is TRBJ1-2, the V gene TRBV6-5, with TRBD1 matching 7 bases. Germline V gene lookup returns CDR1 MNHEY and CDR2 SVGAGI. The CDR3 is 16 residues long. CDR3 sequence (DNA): TGTGCCAGCAGTTACATAAGGACAGGCGGTCCCTATGGCTACATCTTC. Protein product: CASSYIRTGGPYGYIF.

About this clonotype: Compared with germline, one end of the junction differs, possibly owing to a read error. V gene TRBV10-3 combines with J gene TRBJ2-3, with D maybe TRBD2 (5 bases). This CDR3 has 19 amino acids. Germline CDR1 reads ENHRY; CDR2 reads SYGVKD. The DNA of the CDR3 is TGTGCCATCATTGAGTCGCTGGGTACGGCTAGCAGGAGCACAGACACGCAGTATTTT. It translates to CAIIESLGTASRSTDTQYF.

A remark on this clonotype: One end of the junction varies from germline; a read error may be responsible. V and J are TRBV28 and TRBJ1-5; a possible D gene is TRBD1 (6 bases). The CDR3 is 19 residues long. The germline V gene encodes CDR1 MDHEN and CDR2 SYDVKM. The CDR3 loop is CANSPIGGTGRARGQPQHF. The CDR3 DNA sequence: TGTGCCAACAGTCCCATTGGGGGCACTGGGAGGGCGAGAGGTCAGCCCCAGCATTTT.

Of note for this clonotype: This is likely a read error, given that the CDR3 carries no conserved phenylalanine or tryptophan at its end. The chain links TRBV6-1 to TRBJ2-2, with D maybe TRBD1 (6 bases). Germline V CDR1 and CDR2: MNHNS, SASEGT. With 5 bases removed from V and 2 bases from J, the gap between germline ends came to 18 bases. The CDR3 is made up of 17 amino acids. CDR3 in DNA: TGTGCCAGCAGTTCAACAGGGTACTCGCCCAACACCGGGGAGCTGTTTATT. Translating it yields CASSSTGYSPNTGELFI.

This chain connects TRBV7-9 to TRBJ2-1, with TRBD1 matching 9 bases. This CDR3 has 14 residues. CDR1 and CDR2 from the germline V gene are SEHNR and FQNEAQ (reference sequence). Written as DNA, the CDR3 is TGTGGCAACAGCGACAGGGGGGGTAACGATGAGCAGTTCTTC. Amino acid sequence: CGNSDRGGNDEQFF.

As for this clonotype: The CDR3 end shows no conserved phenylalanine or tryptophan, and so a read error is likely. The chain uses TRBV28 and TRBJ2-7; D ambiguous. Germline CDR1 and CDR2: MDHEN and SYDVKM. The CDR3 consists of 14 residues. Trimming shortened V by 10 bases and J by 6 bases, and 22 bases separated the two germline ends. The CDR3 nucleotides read TGTGCCACCTCCCTCGAAGTACCGTCGTTCGAGCAGTACCTG. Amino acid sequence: CATSLEVPSFEQYL.

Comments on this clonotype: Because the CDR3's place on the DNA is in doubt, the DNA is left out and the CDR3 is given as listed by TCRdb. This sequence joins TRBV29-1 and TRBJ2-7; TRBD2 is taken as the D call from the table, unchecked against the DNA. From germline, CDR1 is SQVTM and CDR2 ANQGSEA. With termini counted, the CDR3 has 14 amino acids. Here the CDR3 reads CSVEVASGSYKQYF.

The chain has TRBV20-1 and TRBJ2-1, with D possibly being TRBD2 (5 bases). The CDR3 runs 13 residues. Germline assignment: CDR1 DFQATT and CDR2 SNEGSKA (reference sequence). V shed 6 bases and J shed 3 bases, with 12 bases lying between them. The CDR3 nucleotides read TGCAGTGCCCCGGATAGCGTCTACAATGAGCAGTTCTTC. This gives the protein CSAPDSVYNEQFF.

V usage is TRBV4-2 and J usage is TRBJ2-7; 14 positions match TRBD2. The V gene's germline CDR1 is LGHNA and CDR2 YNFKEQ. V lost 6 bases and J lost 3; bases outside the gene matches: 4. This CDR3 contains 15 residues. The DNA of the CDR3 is TGTGCCAGCAGGGGGACTAGCGGGGGAAACTACGAGCAGTACTTC. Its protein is CASRGTSGGNYEQYF.

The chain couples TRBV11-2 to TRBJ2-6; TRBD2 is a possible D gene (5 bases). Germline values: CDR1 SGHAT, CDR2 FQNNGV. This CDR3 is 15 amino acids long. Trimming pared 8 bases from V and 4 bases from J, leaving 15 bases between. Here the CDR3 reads CASLSRVRGANVLTF. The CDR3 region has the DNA TGTGCCAGCTTATCGCGGGTAAGAGGGGCCAACGTCCTGACTTTC. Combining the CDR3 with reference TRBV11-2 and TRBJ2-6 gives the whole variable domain EAGVAQSPRYKIIEKRQSVAFWCNPISGHATLYWYQQILGQGPKLLIQFQNNGVVDDSQLPKDRFSAERLKGVDSTLKIQPAKLEDSAVYLCASLSRVRGANVLTFGAGSRLTVL.

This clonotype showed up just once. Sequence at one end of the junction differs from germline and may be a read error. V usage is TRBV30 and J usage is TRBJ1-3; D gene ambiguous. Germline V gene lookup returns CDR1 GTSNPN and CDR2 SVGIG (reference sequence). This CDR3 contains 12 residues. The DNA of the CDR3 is TGTGCCTGGAGCAGGATTGGAAACATCATATATTTT. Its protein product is CAWSRIGNIIYF.

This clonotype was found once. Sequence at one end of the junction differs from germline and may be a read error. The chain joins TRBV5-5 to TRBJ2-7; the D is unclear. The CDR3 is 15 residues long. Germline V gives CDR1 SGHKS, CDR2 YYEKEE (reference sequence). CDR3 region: CAGSLAASATYEQYF. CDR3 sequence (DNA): TGTGCCGGCAGCCTCGCGGCTTCCGCTACCTATGAGCAGTACTTC. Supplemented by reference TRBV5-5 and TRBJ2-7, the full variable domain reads DAGVTQSPTHLIKTRGQQVTLRCSPISGHKSVSWYQQVLGQGPQFIFQYYEKEERGRGNFPDRFSARQFPNYSSELNVNALLLGDSALYLCAGSLAASATYEQYFGPGTRLTVT.

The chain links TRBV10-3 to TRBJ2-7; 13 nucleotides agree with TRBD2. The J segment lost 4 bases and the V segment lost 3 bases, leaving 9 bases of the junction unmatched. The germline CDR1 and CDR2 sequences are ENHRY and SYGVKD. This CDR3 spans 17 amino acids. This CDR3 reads CAISEPGLAGTRYEQYF. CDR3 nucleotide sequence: TGTGCCATCAGTGAACCGGGACTAGCGGGAACCAGGTACGAGCAGTACTTC.